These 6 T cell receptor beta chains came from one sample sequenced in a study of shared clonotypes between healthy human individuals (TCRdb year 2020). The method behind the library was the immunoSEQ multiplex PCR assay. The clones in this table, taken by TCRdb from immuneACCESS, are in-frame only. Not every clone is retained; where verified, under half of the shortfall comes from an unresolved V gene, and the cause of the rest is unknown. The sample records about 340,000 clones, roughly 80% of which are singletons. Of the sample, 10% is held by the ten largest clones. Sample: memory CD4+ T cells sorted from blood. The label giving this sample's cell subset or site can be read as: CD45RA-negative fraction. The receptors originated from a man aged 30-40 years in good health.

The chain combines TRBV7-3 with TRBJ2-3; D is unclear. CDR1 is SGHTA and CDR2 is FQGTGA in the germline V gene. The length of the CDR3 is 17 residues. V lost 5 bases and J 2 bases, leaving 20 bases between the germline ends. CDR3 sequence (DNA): TGTGCCAGCAGCAGGGAAATCAGGTCCGGGTACACAGATACGCAGTATTTT. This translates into CASSREIRSGYTDTQYF. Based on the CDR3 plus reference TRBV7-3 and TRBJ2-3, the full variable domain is GAGVSQTPSNKVTEKGKYVELRCDPISGHTALYWYRQSLGQGPEFLIYFQGTGAADDSGLPNDRFFAVRPEGSVSTLKIQRTERGDSAVYLCASSREIRSGYTDTQYFGPGTRLTVL.

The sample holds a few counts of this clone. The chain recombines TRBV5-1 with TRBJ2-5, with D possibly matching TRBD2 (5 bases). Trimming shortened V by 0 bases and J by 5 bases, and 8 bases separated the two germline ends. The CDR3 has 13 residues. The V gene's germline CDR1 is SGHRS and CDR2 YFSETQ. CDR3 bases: TGCGCCAGCAGCTTGGTTCCGGGGGAGACCCAGTACTTC. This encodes CASSLVPGETQYF.

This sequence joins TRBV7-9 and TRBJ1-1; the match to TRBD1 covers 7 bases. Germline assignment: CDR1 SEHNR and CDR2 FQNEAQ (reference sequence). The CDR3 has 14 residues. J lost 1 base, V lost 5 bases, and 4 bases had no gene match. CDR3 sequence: CASSIRTGNTEAFF. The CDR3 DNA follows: TGTGCCAGCAGCATTAGGACAGGGAACACTGAAGCTTTCTTT.

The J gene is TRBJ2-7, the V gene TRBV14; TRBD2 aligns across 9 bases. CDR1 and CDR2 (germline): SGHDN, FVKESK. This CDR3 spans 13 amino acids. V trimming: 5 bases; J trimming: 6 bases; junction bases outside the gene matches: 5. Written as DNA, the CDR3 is TGTGCCAGCAGCACAGGGACTAGCAGCGAGCAGTACTTC. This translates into CASSTGTSSEQYF. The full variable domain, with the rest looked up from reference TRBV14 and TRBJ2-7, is EAGVTQFPSHSVIEKGQTVTLRCDPISGHDNLYWYRRVMGKEIKFLLHFVKESKQDESGMPNNRFLAERTGGTYSTLKVQPAELEDSGVYFCASSTGTSSEQYFGPGTRLTVT.

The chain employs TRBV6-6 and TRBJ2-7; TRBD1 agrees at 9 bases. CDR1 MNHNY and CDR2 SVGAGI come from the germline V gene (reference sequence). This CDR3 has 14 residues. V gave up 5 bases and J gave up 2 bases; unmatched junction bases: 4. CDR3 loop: CASSLRQGAYEQYF. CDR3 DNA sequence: TGTGCCAGCAGTCTTAGACAGGGGGCCTACGAGCAGTACTTC.

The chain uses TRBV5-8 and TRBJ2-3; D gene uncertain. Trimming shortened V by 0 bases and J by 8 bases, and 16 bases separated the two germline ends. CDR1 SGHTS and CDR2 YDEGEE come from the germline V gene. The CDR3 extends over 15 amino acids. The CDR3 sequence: CASSLAGSVLGTQYF. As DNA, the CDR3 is TGTGCCAGCAGCTTGGCCGGGTCGGTCTTGGGTACGCAGTATTTT.